The sequence of this TCR beta chain was determined in a study of blood T cell repertoires in COVID-19. Looking at the study overall: T cells, B-cell-depleted T cells, or PBMCs supplied cDNA or gDNA.

Measured with immunoSEQ multiplex PCR; TCRdb has only the in-frame clones, and not every one. The sample has tens of thousands of clones; about four fifths are singletons. Trimming removed 0 bases at V and 6 bases at J, with 6 bases between. From germline, CDR1 is SGDLS and CDR2 YYNGEE. The CDR3 spans 13 residues. The sequence derives from a woman in her thirties or forties with acute COVID-19. J is TRBJ2-2 and V is TRBV9; D is unclear. What was sequenced was PBMCs or T cells enriched from blood (not recorded which). CDR3 DNA: TGTGCCAGCAGCGTAGACGGTGCCGGGGAGCTGTTTTTT. Its protein is CASSVDGAGELFF.